This T cell receptor beta chain originates from a study of vaccination and CD4 T cells after COVID-19. Study summary: Following dose two, a median about 71 days (range 14 to 241) passed before post-vaccine samples were taken.

This CDR3 has 15 residues. Germline assignment: CDR1 SSHAT and CDR2 FNYEAQ (reference sequence). Sequencing of the DNA from cultured CD4+ T cells was carried out with the Oncomine TCR Beta short-read assay. Via MiXCR, TCRdb re-called the PCR reads, giving one row per CDR3 protein. Among approximately 10,000 distinct CDR3 sequences listed, 20% to 25% were seen once. Treatment meaning: approximately 9-day PBMC culture with coronavirus spike peptide pools or control peptides (ViraFEST assay). Following expansion of antigen-specific T cells with peptide pools, ViraFEST then sequenced TCRs. Turning to this clonotype: Its antigen remains unknown. A junction end diverges from the germline sequence, so it may reflect a read error.

Sequencing used cultured CD4+ T cells from blood. J is TRBJ2-1 and V is TRBV7-7, with D possibly being TRBD1 or TRBD2 (5 bases each). This sequence was found in a human donor with COVID-19. The chain's CDR3 is CASSPGTKAGDEQFF. DNA of the CDR3: TGTGCTAGCAGCCCCGGGACCAAGGCCGGTGATGAGCAGTTCTTC. The variable domain in full, completed from reference TRBV7-7 and TRBJ2-1, reads GAGVSQSPRYKVTKRGQDVTLRCDPISSHATLYWYQQALGQGPEFLTYFNYEAQPDKSGLPSDRFSAERPEGSISTLTIQRTEQRDSAMYRCASSPGTKAGDEQFFGPGTRLTVL.